Below, one T cell receptor (beta chain) is given with its context. Its cognate antigen is unknown. Germline CDR1 and CDR2: MDHEN and SYDVKM. The length of the CDR3 is 16 residues. Between the trimmed V and J ends, which lost 4 bases and 0 bases, there was a span of 13 bases. Primers for the PCR totalled 60 Vbeta and 13 Jbeta. The table came from immunoSEQ multiplex PCR; TCRdb's copy has only in-frame clones and leaves some out. The repertoire has some 97,000 clones, more than 75% of them found once; the top ten carry under 5%. This sample is part of a study of cytomegalovirus exposure and HLA in healthy donors. Regarding the study as a whole: It was only CMV serostatus that was available as immune exposure information.

This TCR came from a woman aged 45-60 years in good health and CMV-seropositive. The chain uses TRBV28 and TRBJ1-5; tentative D call: TRBD1 (6 bases). Specimen: PBMCs. The CDR3 DNA reads as TGTGCCAGCAGTTCAGGGGAACTATATAGCAATCAGCCCCAGCATTTT. Its translation is CASSSGELYSNQPQHF.